The 28 T cell receptor beta chains given below trace back to one sample, sequenced in a study of blood T cell repertoires in COVID-19. Data came from immunoSEQ multiplex PCR; TCRdb stores just in-frame clones and leaves some out. The table shows some 170,000 clones, with roughly 87% occurring only once. Sequencing was performed on PBMCs or T cells enriched from blood (not recorded which). The source is a human donor with acute COVID-19. The donor label of this sample is uncertain.

The gene calls are TRBV5-8 and TRBJ1-5; D uncertain. The CDR3 sequence is 14 residues long. The germline V gene encodes CDR1 SGHTS and CDR2 YDEGEE. V was trimmed by 7 bases and J by 4 bases, leaving 15 bases between them. CDR3 in DNA: TGTGCCAGCTGGCGGGGATCGGGAAATCAGCCCCAGCATTTT. Its protein product is CASWRGSGNQPQHF.

The chain links TRBV20-1 to TRBJ2-3, with 8 bases lining up with TRBD2. CDR3 size: 11 residues. Trimming cost V 6 bases and J 5 bases; bases outside gene matches: 1. Germline-derived CDR1 and CDR2 are DFQATT and SNEGSKA (reference sequence). The chain's CDR3 is CSAGTRDTQYF. The DNA of the CDR3 is TGCAGTGCGGGGACTAGAGATACGCAGTATTTT.

V usage is TRBV7-8 and J usage is TRBJ1-2, with D uncertain. Per the germline V gene, CDR1 is SGHVS and CDR2 is FQNEAQ. This CDR3 comprises 17 residues. V was cut by 2 bases and J by 2 bases, with 18 bases left in between. This chain's CDR3 is CASSLSPLEAANYGYTF. The CDR3 DNA sequence: TGTGCCAGCAGCTTAAGCCCGCTGGAGGCGGCAAACTATGGCTACACCTTC.

V gene TRBV2 combines with J gene TRBJ1-5; the match to TRBD1 covers 8 bases. This CDR3 has 14 residues. Germline V CDR1 and CDR2: SNHLY, FYNNEI. J lost 7 bases, V lost 7 bases, and 9 bases had no gene match. CDR3 sequence reads: CASTLGQGEQPQHF. The DNA for the CDR3 is TGTGCCAGCACCCTCGGACAGGGAGAACAGCCCCAGCATTTT.

The chain links TRBV4-1 to TRBJ1-1; perhaps TRBD1 as D (6 bases). This CDR3 is built from 14 residues. V was shortened by 6 bases and J by 0 bases, with 11 bases between the two germline ends. Germline CDR1 MGHRA, CDR2 YSYEKL. This CDR3 reads CASRAQGLNTEAFF. The CDR3 DNA reads as TGCGCCAGCAGGGCACAGGGCCTGAACACTGAAGCTTTCTTT.

The chain joins TRBV24-1 to TRBJ1-2; TRBD1 agrees at 12 bases. This CDR3 spans 15 amino acids. V shed 4 bases, J shed 7 bases, and the junction held 6 bases outside the gene matches. The germline V gene encodes CDR1 KGHDR and CDR2 SFDVKD. CDR3 sequence (DNA): TGTGCCACCAGTGAGGGGACAGGGGGCGTCTTTGGCTACACCTTC. This sequence encodes CATSEGTGGVFGYTF.

V gene TRBV11-2 combines with J gene TRBJ1-4; D remains unclear. The ends were cut back, 3 bases at V and 1 base at J, with 6 bases in the middle. The CDR3 sequence is 14 residues long. The germline V gene has CDR1 SGHAT and CDR2 FQNNGV. CDR3 sequence reads: CASSLARTNEKLFF. CDR3 bases: TGTGCCAGCAGCTTGGCTCGAACTAATGAAAAACTGTTTTTT.

V gene TRBV7-3 combines with J gene TRBJ2-2; D is possibly TRBD1 (5 bases). The germline V and J ends were trimmed by 5 bases and 6 bases, with 16 bases remaining between them. The germline V gene encodes CDR1 SGHTA and CDR2 FQGTGA. CDR3 length equals 15 residues. This CDR3 reads CASSVDSPGPGELFF. The DNA of the CDR3 is TGTGCCAGCAGCGTAGACAGTCCCGGCCCCGGGGAGCTGTTTTTT.

This chain connects TRBV19 to TRBJ1-6; D ambiguous. This CDR3 is built from 14 residues. Trimming left V 3 bases short and J 4 bases short, with 7 bases between. Germline CDR1 and CDR2: LNHDA and SQIVND (reference sequence). CDR3 sequence reads: CASSMTGYNSPLHF. The DNA for the CDR3 is TGTGCCAGTAGTATGACGGGATATAATTCACCCCTCCACTTT.

V is TRBV7-9 and J is TRBJ1-4; 7 bases fit TRBD1. Trimming cost V 8 bases and J 3 bases; bases outside gene matches: 6. The CDR3 extends over 14 amino acids. Germline V gene data show CDR1 as SEHNR and CDR2 as FQNEAQ (reference sequence). The CDR3 sequence is CASGETGPNEKLFF. The DNA for the CDR3 is TGTGCCAGCGGGGAGACAGGGCCTAATGAAAAACTGTTTTTT.

The CDR3 DNA follows: TGTGCCAGCAGCCCCTTCCCAGGGGAAGGCTACACCTTC. Translation gives CASSPFPGEGYTF. This rearrangement joins TRBV4-2 to TRBJ1-2, with a weak D call TRBD1 (6 bases). Trimming took 4 bases from V and 8 from J, leaving 14 bases between them. Per the germline V gene, CDR1 is LGHNA and CDR2 is YNFKEQ. The CDR3 runs 13 residues.

This clone was seen only a few times. The V and J genes are TRBV30 and TRBJ2-4; 8 nucleotides align to TRBD2. The CDR3 consists of 15 residues. The ends lost 4 bases at V and 1 base at J; junction bases unmatched: 6. Germline CDR1 GTSNPN, CDR2 SVGIG (reference sequence). The CDR3 DNA is TGTGCCTGGAAAGGGGTAGCGGGGGCCAAAAACATTCAGTACTTC. The encoded protein is CAWKGVAGAKNIQYF.

This clone was detected once. This chain connects TRBV5-8 to TRBJ2-1, with 11 bases that match TRBD2. Germline V gives CDR1 SGHTS, CDR2 YDEGEE. After removal of 0 bases from V and 7 bases from J, the junction contained 3 bases not matched to a gene. This CDR3 is built from 15 residues. CDR3 in amino acids: CASSLALAGGNEQFF. As DNA, the CDR3 is TGTGCCAGCAGCTTGGCCCTAGCGGGGGGTAATGAGCAGTTCTTC. Variable domain in full (rest from reference TRBV5-8 and TRBJ2-1): EAGVTQSPTHLIKTRGQQATLRCSPISGHTSVYWYQQALGLGLQFLLWYDEGEERNRGNFPPRFSGRQFPNYSSELNVNALELEDSALYLCASSLALAGGNEQFFGPGTRLTVL.

The chain has TRBV5-4 and TRBJ2-2, with 8 bases lining up with TRBD2. The CDR3 sequence is 14 residues long. The germline CDR1 and CDR2 sequences are SGHNT and YYREEE (reference sequence). With V trimmed by 6 bases and J by 7 bases, 8 bases remained unmatched. In DNA form, the CDR3 reads TGTGCCAGCACCCGACCCGGGGGGGGCGGGGAGCTGTTTTTT. It encodes CASTRPGGGGELFF.

The rearrangement joins TRBV6-5 to TRBJ2-1, with TRBD2 matching 8 bases. The germline V gene has CDR1 MNHEY and CDR2 SVGAGI. The V and J ends lost 4 bases and 16 bases, in that order; junction bases with no gene match: 6. The length of the CDR3 is 11 residues. The DNA for the CDR3 is TGTGCCAGCAGTTCCGGGGGGGCCTACTTCTTC. Protein product: CASSSGGAYFF.

V usage is TRBV9 and J usage is TRBJ1-1; D not resolved. The germline CDR1 and CDR2 sequences are SGDLS and YYNGEE. Trimming removed 2 bases at V and 4 bases at J, with 12 bases between. CDR3 size: 14 residues. In DNA, the CDR3 is TGTGCCAGCAGCGTTACTCAAAGAGGCACTGAAGCTTTCTTT. The encoded protein is CASSVTQRGTEAFF.

The chain uses TRBV20-1 and TRBJ1-2, with no clear D. Trimming removed 4 bases at V and 4 bases at J, with 10 bases between. Germline CDR1 is DFQATT and CDR2 is SNEGSKA (reference sequence). The CDR3 has 12 amino acids. CDR3 in DNA: TGCAGTGCTACTGACAATTTCTATGGCTACACCTTC. It translates to CSATDNFYGYTF.

This clone was observed once. V gene TRBV9 combines with J gene TRBJ1-1; TRBD1 is a possible D gene (6 bases). Trimming removed 5 bases at V and 3 bases at J, with 11 bases between. The V gene's germline CDR1 is SGDLS and CDR2 YYNGEE. This CDR3 comprises 13 residues. The CDR3 region is CASRDHRDTEAFF. CDR3 DNA: TGTGCCAGCAGAGATCACAGGGACACTGAAGCTTTCTTT.

The V and J genes are TRBV2 and TRBJ2-3, with 10 nucleotides matching TRBD2. Losses at the gene ends were 8 bases for V and 2 bases for J; bases not matched to a gene: 4. Germline V gene lookup returns CDR1 SNHLY and CDR2 FYNNEI. The CDR3 is 14 amino acids. CDR3: CASAGTSDTDTQYF. CDR3 bases: TGTGCCAGCGCCGGGACTAGCGACACAGATACGCAGTATTTT.

The V and J genes are TRBV4-2 and TRBJ2-5, with 8 bases lining up with TRBD2. From germline, CDR1 is LGHNA and CDR2 YNFKEQ. CDR3 size: 14 residues. The trim removed 4 bases at V and 3 bases at J, leaving 4 bases unmatched. The CDR3: CASSLSGGKETQYF. Here the CDR3 DNA reads TGTGCCAGCAGCCTCAGCGGGGGAAAAGAGACCCAGTACTTC.

V and J are TRBV11-2 and TRBJ2-7, with a possible D match to TRBD1 (5 bases). The CDR3 length is 13 residues. Germline CDR1 is SGHAT and CDR2 is FQNNGV. V lost 5 bases to trimming and J lost 1 base, with 9 bases between them. CDR3 nucleotide sequence: TGTGCCAGCAGCGAGGACATATCCTACGAGCAGTACTTC. Translating it yields CASSEDISYEQYF. Full variable domain (rest looked up from reference TRBV11-2 and TRBJ2-7): EAGVAQSPRYKIIEKRQSVAFWCNPISGHATLYWYQQILGQGPKLLIQFQNNGVVDDSQLPKDRFSAERLKGVDSTLKIQPAKLEDSAVYLCASSEDISYEQYFGPGTRLTVT.

This clone was recorded only once. The V call is TRBV5-1, the J call TRBJ2-3; a weak D match, TRBD1 (5 bases). This CDR3 has 14 amino acids. CDR1 and CDR2 from the germline V gene are SGHRS and YFSETQ. Trimming pared 5 bases from V and 0 bases from J, leaving 10 bases between. CDR3 loop: CASRDTASTDTQYF. CDR3 in DNA: TGCGCCAGCAGGGACACCGCTAGCACAGATACGCAGTATTTT.

This clone was recorded once. The V call is TRBV6-5, the J call TRBJ2-1, with 10 bases matching TRBD1. The ends lost 5 bases at V and 8 bases at J; junction bases unmatched: 9. The CDR3 is 15 residues long. The V gene's germline CDR1 is MNHEY and CDR2 SVGAGI. The CDR3 loop reads CASSPGQGGRDEQFF. CDR3 nucleotide sequence: TGTGCCAGCAGTCCCGGACAGGGGGGTAGGGATGAGCAGTTCTTC.

This sequence joins TRBV5-4 and TRBJ2-2, with 10 bases aligning to TRBD1. The V gene's germline CDR1 is SGHNT and CDR2 YYREEE (reference sequence). The CDR3 is 16 residues long. The trim removed 1 base at V and 1 base at J, leaving 1 base unmatched. CDR3 coding DNA: TGTGCCAGCAGCTTGAGGGACAGGGGGAACACCGGGGAGCTGTTTTTT. It specifies CASSLRDRGNTGELFF.

This rearrangement joins TRBV7-2 to TRBJ1-3; D is possibly TRBD1 (5 bases). V was trimmed by 1 base and J by 7 bases, leaving 5 bases between them. CDR1 SGHTA and CDR2 FQGNSA come from the germline V gene. The CDR3 has 12 residues. The CDR3 loop is CASSLEGNTIYF. CDR3 DNA sequence: TGTGCCAGCAGCTTAGAGGGGAACACCATATATTTT.

The gene calls are TRBV7-3 and TRBJ1-6; D gene ambiguous. The CDR3 covers 14 residues. Trimming pared 5 bases from V and 4 bases from J, leaving 9 bases between. Germline V gene data show CDR1 as SGHTA and CDR2 as FQGTGA. Written as DNA, the CDR3 is TGTGCCAGCAGCGACACGGGGTATAATTCACCCCTCCACTTT. Its translation: CASSDTGYNSPLHF.

This chain uses TRBV6-5 with TRBJ2-1; D perhaps matches TRBD2 (5 bases). This CDR3 comprises 13 residues. Trimming took off 7 bases at V and 5 bases at J, with 12 bases between the two ends. Per the germline V gene, CDR1 is MNHEY and CDR2 is SVGAGI. The DNA of the CDR3 is TGTGCCAGCACTAGAGGGCGGGACAATGAGCAGTTCTTC. Amino acids: CASTRGRDNEQFF.

This rearrangement joins TRBV13 to TRBJ1-3; no clear D. In germline, CDR1 is PRHDT, CDR2 FYEKMQ (reference sequence). The V end lost 8 bases, the J end lost 0 bases, and 14 bases lay between the germline ends. The CDR3 consists of 15 residues. The CDR3 DNA reads as TGTGCCAGCGCCCTCACGGGGTTCTCTGGAAACACCATATATTTT. This sequence encodes CASALTGFSGNTIYF.